Sequencing of this TCR beta chain was carried out in a study of CD8+CD57+ T cells in acquired aplastic anemia (dated by TCRdb to the late 2010s). Study-wide context: On average, sorted CD4+ and CD8+ cells yielded 3 to 4 ug of extracted DNA, with a range of roughly 0.18 to 30 ug. A CD8+CD57+ expansion meant a frequency higher than the mean frequency seen in healthy subjects. On the study overall, not on this receptor specifically: No significant difference in CD8+ Simpson's diversity was found between patients and healthy controls (P=0.060). Around 31 CD8+ CDR3 sequences were shared between patients and controls but appeared highly expressed in patients and within their immunodominant clones.

The CDR3, cysteine through phenylalanine, is 14 amino acids long. The entry retains the CDR3 DNA only, 42 bases that are in frame from base 1. V was cut back by 1 base and J by 8 bases, leaving a gap of 12 bases between them. CDR1 and CDR2 are read off the germline V gene as LGHNT and FRNRAP. TCR beta VDJ combination and CDR3 sequence profiling used genomic DNA as the template. An Illumina HiSeq 2000 was used for TCR repertoire sequencing. The published analysis was carried out like this. TRBV/TRBJ rearrangement plots, CDR3 size and DJ length profiles, and Simpson's diversity index were used to evaluate the repertoires. The most abundant DNA sequence in the deep sequencing data was defined as the immunodominant clone. CDR3 amino acid sequences were screened for sharing across subjects and compared with published repertoires and the VDJdb database. In-frame beta chains were kept once TCRdb had trimmed the public reads at Q25 with fastp and called clones with MiXCR. Identical CDR3 protein sequences are pooled into one entry, listed with their most common genes and DNA. These V and J calls are TCRdb output, not the study's own analysis. This sample gives some 200,000 distinct CDR3 sequences in total; less than 60% of them show up just once. About 1.8% of the sample lies in the top ten.

The patients picked for sequencing were ones in whom flow cytometry had shown an expansion of CD8+CD57+ cells. Every patient had severe acquired aplastic anemia, diagnosed using the International Study of Aplastic Anemia and Agranulocytosis and Camitta criteria. Patients had received no therapy at the time of blood sampling. In this study, sorted CD4+ and CD8+ T cells from the blood of healthy subjects and of severe aplastic anemia patients had their TCR repertoires deep-sequenced. Patients were enrolled in the USA under clinicaltrials.gov protocols 00001620, 01623167, 00001397, 00071045, 00081523 and 00961064. Ficoll-Paque density gradient centrifugation was used to isolate peripheral blood mononuclear cells. Before DNA extraction, CD4+ and CD8+ T cells were sorted by FACS or by magnetic beads. This clonotype was counted at least ten times. Its antigen specificity is not known. There are no base qualities to consult, and no much larger clone falls within one base.

In this chain, TRBV12-5 is recombined with TRBJ2-1; the D region may be TRBD1 or TRBD2, each matching 5 bases equally. Sequencing used sorted CD4+, CD8+, or CD8+CD57+ T cells (not recorded which) from PBMCs. This TCR derives from a human donor with aplastic anemia. CDR3 region: CASGLAPRDDEQFF. The DNA reads TGTGCTAGTGGTTTGGCTCCCAGGGACGATGAGCAGTTCTTC.